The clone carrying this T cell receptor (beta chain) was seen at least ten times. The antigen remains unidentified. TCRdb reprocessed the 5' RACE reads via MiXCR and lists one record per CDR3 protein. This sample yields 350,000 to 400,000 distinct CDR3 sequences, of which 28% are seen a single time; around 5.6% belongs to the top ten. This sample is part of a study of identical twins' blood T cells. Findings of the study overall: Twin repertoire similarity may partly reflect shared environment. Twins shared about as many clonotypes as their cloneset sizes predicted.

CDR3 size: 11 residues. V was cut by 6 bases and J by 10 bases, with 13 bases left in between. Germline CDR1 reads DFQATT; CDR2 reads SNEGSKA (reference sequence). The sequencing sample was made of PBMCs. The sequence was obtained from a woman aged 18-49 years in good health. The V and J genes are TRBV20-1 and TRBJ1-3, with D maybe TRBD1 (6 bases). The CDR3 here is CSASQGPTIYF. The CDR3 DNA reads TGCAGTGCCAGCCAGGGGCCGACCATATATTTT.